This entry features one TCR beta chain sequence. TCRdb's table, derived via immunoSEQ multiplex PCR, lists solely in-frame clones and lacks some. The table shows approximately 290,000 clones, with around 85% occurring only once. This sample stems from a study of blood T cell repertoires in COVID-19. Background on the study: Material from acute and convalescent COVID-19 was sourced from the United States, Italy and Spain. T cells, B-cell-depleted T cells, or PBMCs provided the cDNA or gDNA that served as material.

The CDR3 runs 19 residues. Germline CDR1 is SQVTM and CDR2 is ANQGSEA. With 0 bases clipped from V and 0 bases from J, the junction kept 13 bases outside the gene matches. The clonotype originates from a human donor with COVID-19, enrolled during active disease. The donor label of this sample is uncertain. The V call is TRBV29-1, the J call TRBJ2-2; 7 bases match TRBD1. Sequenced: peripheral blood. The CDR3 nucleotides read TGCAGCGTTGAAGAGGGGGACGGACAGGTACACGCGAACACCGGGGAGCTGTTTTTT. Amino acid sequence: CSVEEGDGQVHANTGELFF.